Shown below are 9 T cell receptor beta chains from a single sample sequenced in a study of graft-versus-host responses after intestinal transplantation. The method was immunoSEQ multiplex PCR; TCRdb's version includes in-frame clones alone and lacks a portion of them. This sample has 100,000 or so clones, with 90% to 95% found just once. The antigens for these receptors are not known. The material was unstimulated CD4+ T cells sorted from spleen or lymph node cells, obtained before intestinal transplant. Every receptor here comes from a human donor who received an intestinal transplant.

The J gene is TRBJ1-1, the V gene TRBV5-4, with D uncertain. V lost 5 bases and J 0 bases, leaving 14 bases between the germline ends. The germline CDR1 and CDR2 sequences are SGHNT and YYREEE (reference sequence). This CDR3 has 15 amino acids. CDR3 coding DNA: TGTGCCAGCAGTCCCGCTCGGGGTCTGAACACTGAAGCTTTCTTT. It is translated as CASSPARGLNTEAFF.

This clone has a single count. The chain carries TRBV7-8 and TRBJ1-1; D is uncertain. The germline V gene encodes CDR1 SGHVS and CDR2 FQNEAQ. The V gene lost 3 bases and the J gene lost 1 base, with 12 bases spanning the gap. The CDR3 totals 15 residues. CDR3 protein: CASSLSNRGNTEAFF. The DNA for the CDR3 is TGTGCCAGCAGCTTGTCCAACCGAGGGAACACTGAAGCTTTCTTT.

The chain combines TRBV28 with TRBJ1-6; D may be TRBD1 (6 bases). The CDR3 extends over 17 amino acids. Germline V gene sequence: CDR1 MDHEN, CDR2 SYDVKM. Trimming stripped 3 bases from V and 0 bases from J, with 12 bases between. CDR3 amino acids: CASSLRGGVSYNSPLHF. CDR3 sequence (DNA): TGTGCCAGCAGTTTGCGAGGGGGGGTCTCCTATAATTCACCCCTCCACTTT.

This rearrangement joins TRBV7-9 to TRBJ1-6, with D possibly matching TRBD1 (6 bases). V lost 1 base, J lost 7 bases, and 14 bases lay in between. Germline V CDR1 and CDR2: SEHNR, FQNEAQ (reference sequence). The CDR3 has 16 residues. Here the CDR3 reads CASSLEGTLQNSPLHF. The CDR3 DNA sequence: TGTGCCAGCAGCTTAGAAGGGACACTTCAAAATTCACCCCTCCACTTT.

Here the CDR3 DNA reads TGTGCCAGCAGTCAGGGGGGTAGGGAGCAGTACTTC. It specifies CASSQGGREQYF. The gene calls are TRBV27 and TRBJ2-7, with TRBD1 as a possible D gene (7 bases). The V gene's germline CDR1 is MNHEY and CDR2 SMNVEV (reference sequence). CDR3 length equals 12 residues. V was trimmed by 5 bases and J by 7 bases, leaving 12 bases between them.

The V gene is TRBV19, the J gene TRBJ1-1; D gene unclear. This CDR3 is built from 14 residues. V lost 4 bases and J 1 base, leaving 10 bases between the germline ends. The V gene's germline CDR1 is LNHDA and CDR2 SQIVND (reference sequence). CDR3 coding DNA: TGTGCCAGTAGTAGGGGAGACAAGAACACTGAAGCTTTCTTT. Translation gives CASSRGDKNTEAFF.

The genes are TRBV19 and TRBJ2-2, with 7 bases that match TRBD2. Germline CDR1 LNHDA, CDR2 SQIVND (reference sequence). Trimming at V came to 7 bases and at J to 6 bases, leaving 8 bases not matched to a gene. This CDR3 is 14 amino acids long. CDR3: CASMWSGIPGELFF. The CDR3 region has the DNA TGTGCCAGTATGTGGAGCGGGATCCCCGGGGAGCTGTTTTTT.

The chain employs TRBV5-1 and TRBJ1-4; D gene unclear. The CDR3 covers 14 residues. Deletions cut 3 bases from V and 0 bases from J, with 6 bases between. Germline-derived CDR1 and CDR2 are SGHRS and YFSETQ. CDR3 DNA: TGCGCCAGCAGCTCGACAACAACTAATGAAAAACTGTTTTTT. Translated, it gives CASSSTTTNEKLFF.

The CDR3 DNA sequence: TGTGCCAGCAGTCGGGACAGGGGGGCTAATTCACCCCTCCACTTT. Protein: CASSRDRGANSPLHF. This chain joins TRBV6-5 and TRBJ1-6, with 11 bases fitting TRBD1. The V and J ends lost 5 bases and 6 bases, in that order; junction bases with no gene match: 3. Germline CDR1 is MNHEY and CDR2 is SVGAGI. The CDR3 consists of 15 residues.